The sample holds one count of the clone carrying this T cell receptor beta chain. Antigen specificity is unknown. These data are taken from a study of shared clonotypes between healthy human individuals. The CDR3 runs to 13 residues. Trimming pared 1 base from V and 8 bases from J, leaving 9 bases between. Germline CDR1 SGHAT, CDR2 FQNNGV. General study results and limits: For sorted subsets, rarefaction showed incomplete sequencing despite large depth.

A deep-level run was used for the assay. Some clones are missing from TCRdb's copy, which holds only in-frame ones; the method was immunoSEQ multiplex PCR. This sample has under 1 million clones; 96% occur once, and the top ten carry less than 0.25%. Positively selected for CCR7, the CD45RO-negative cells used as naive CD8 cells excluded terminally differentiated effector memory CD45RA+ cells. The sample taken for sequencing was naive CD8+ T cells sorted from blood. J is TRBJ2-1 and V is TRBV11-2; the D gene is possibly TRBD1 (5 bases). The TCR comes from a man between 25 and 39 years old in good health. CDR3 region: CASSLVGEDEQFF. For the CDR3, the DNA is TGTGCCAGCAGCTTAGTAGGGGAAGATGAGCAGTTCTTC.